This T cell receptor beta chain originates from a study of glioma-infiltrating T cells after dendritic cell vaccination. TCRdb's copy holds only in-frame clones and misses some; the assay was immunoSEQ multiplex PCR. The table shows 80,000 to 100,000 clones, with 79% occurring only once. This CDR3 is 15 amino acids long. J lost 7 bases, V lost 9 bases, and 10 bases had no gene match. Germline CDR1 reads ENHRY; CDR2 reads SYGVKD. The chain joins TRBV10-3 to TRBJ2-2; 11 bases are a match to TRBD2. Material: blood, obtained before dendritic cell vaccination. The clonotype was recovered from a human donor with glioblastoma. The CDR3 region is CAIPLAGGPYGELFF. DNA of the CDR3: TGTGCCATACCGCTAGCGGGGGGCCCGTACGGGGAGCTGTTTTTT.